This TCR beta chain is drawn from a study of Graves' ophthalmopathy and Graves' hyperthyroidism. Germline assignment: CDR1 MDHEN and CDR2 SYDVKM. CDR3 length: 16 residues. As the template, RNA transcripts were used to amplify TCR beta CDR3 regions. HTBI-primed RT-PCR formed the first round, and a multiplex PCR formed the second. TCRdb used MiXCR to reprocess the multiplex PCR reads, holding one entry per CDR3 protein. The repertoire has around 1,000,000 distinct CDR3 sequences, about 35% of them found once; the top ten carry roughly 11%. Newly diagnosed, the hyperthyroidism patients had under 2 months' duration and were aged 18 to 65. General observations from the study: Blood also harbored most expanded thyroid clonotypes above 0.001 frequency.

With respect to this clonotype: Its antigen is unknown. The germline gene is not matched at one end of the junction; a read error may be the cause.

Sequencing was done on a sample of peripheral blood or thyroid tissue (not recorded which). This sequence was found in an adult man with Graves' hyperthyroidism. The gene calls are TRBV28 and TRBJ1-3; 8 bases match TRBD1. This chain's CDR3 is CSSSLLSGTGRNTIYF. CDR3 bases: TGTTCCAGCAGTTTATTATCCGGGACAGGTCGAAACACCATATATTTT.